These 27 T cell receptor beta chains were all obtained from the same sample, sequenced in a study of blood T cell repertoires in COVID-19. Only in-frame clones appear in the TCRdb table, and some are missing; sequencing was by immunoSEQ multiplex PCR. This sample has tens of thousands of clones; approximately 88% occur once, and the top ten carry 1% to 1.5%. The sample taken for sequencing was peripheral blood. The source of these receptors is a woman aged 55-70 years with acute or convalescent COVID-19.

This clone was recorded once. The chain has TRBV10-3 and TRBJ1-4; 10 bases are a match to TRBD1. Trimming removed 8 bases from V and 3 bases from J; junction bases left unmatched: 3. Germline V gene sequence: CDR1 ENHRY, CDR2 SYGVKD. The CDR3 contains 14 residues. For the CDR3, the DNA is TGTGCCATCGCGACAGGGGGCTCTAATGAAAAACTGTTTTTT. Its translation: CAIATGGSNEKLFF.

The rearrangement uses TRBV2 and TRBJ2-1; D unresolved. V gave up 7 bases and J gave up 4 bases, with 8 bases separating them. The V gene's germline CDR1 is SNHLY and CDR2 FYNNEI. The CDR3 sequence is 12 residues long. The CDR3 DNA reads as TGTGCCAGCATCAGGCCTTACAATGAGCAGTTCTTC. Amino acid sequence: CASIRPYNEQFF.

This chain joins TRBV5-1 and TRBJ1-2; no reliable D call. The CDR3 runs 15 residues. Germline CDR1 SGHRS, CDR2 YFSETQ. Trimming shortened V by 3 bases and J by 0 bases, and 12 bases separated the two germline ends. The CDR3 nucleotides are TGCGCCAGCAGCTCTGAGGGAGCCCCTAACTATGGCTACACCTTC. It codes for CASSSEGAPNYGYTF. The full variable domain, rest sourced from reference TRBV5-1 and TRBJ1-2, is KAGVTQTPRYLIKTRGQQVTLSCSPISGHRSVSWYQQTPGQGLQFLFEYFSETQRNKGNFPGRFSGRQFSNSRSEMNVSTLELGDSALYLCASSSEGAPNYGYTFGSGTRLTVV.

This chain joins TRBV5-1 and TRBJ2-3; perhaps TRBD1 as D (6 bases). V was shortened by 10 bases and J by 0 bases, with 18 bases between the two germline ends. The CDR3 extends over 15 amino acids. Germline-derived CDR1 and CDR2 are SGHRS and YFSETQ. CDR3 nucleotides: TGCGCCGGATCCCGAGGGGGAGTGAGCACAGATACGCAGTATTTT. Its protein product is CAGSRGGVSTDTQYF.

This clone was recorded only once. V gene TRBV11-2 combines with J gene TRBJ2-5; 10 bases are shared with TRBD2. The CDR3 has 19 residues. The germline CDR1 and CDR2 sequences are SGHAT and FQNNGV. V lost 5 bases and J lost 1; bases outside the gene matches: 16. As DNA, the CDR3 is TGTGCCAGCAGCACGAGAAGCCTAGCGGGAGTACTGCTCCAAGAGACCCAGTACTTC. Its protein product is CASSTRSLAGVLLQETQYF.

This rearrangement joins TRBV10-1 to TRBJ1-1; D remains unclear. Germline CDR1 is WNHNN and CDR2 is SYGVQD (reference sequence). The CDR3 is 11 residues long. V lost 11 bases and J lost 4, with 11 bases in between. CDR3: CAHLGSTEAFF. CDR3 sequence (DNA): TGCGCCCACCTCGGGAGCACTGAAGCTTTCTTT.

With respect to this clone: The sample contains more than one DNA sequence encoding this CDR3. CDR3 in amino acids: CASSPDRGNNYGYTF. The CDR3 DNA reads as TGTGCCAGCTCACCCGACAGGGGAAATAACTATGGCTACACCTTC. The rearrangement joins TRBV18 to TRBJ1-2; TRBD1 matches at 8 bases. Germline V lookup: CDR1 KGHSH, CDR2 LQKENI. This CDR3 is 15 amino acids long. V lost 3 bases, J lost 1 base, and 4 bases stayed unmatched. Using reference TRBV18 and TRBJ1-2 for the parts outside the CDR3, the full variable domain is NAGVMQNPRHLVRRRGQEARLRCSPMKGHSHVYWYRQLPEEGLKFMVYLQKENIIDESGMPKERFSAEFPKEGPSILRIQQVVRGDSAAYFCASSPDRGNNYGYTFGSGTRLTVV.

The genes are TRBV6-5 and TRBJ2-3, with TRBD1 as a possible D gene (5 bases). Germline lookup yields CDR1 MNHEY and CDR2 SVGAGI. The CDR3 is 15 amino acids. Trimming stripped 2 bases from V and 2 bases from J, with 11 bases between. Written as DNA, the CDR3 is TGTGCCAGCAGTTACGGTAGACAGAACACAGATACGCAGTATTTT. Translated, it gives CASSYGRQNTDTQYF.

The J gene is TRBJ1-3, the V gene TRBV18; 11 nucleotides match TRBD1. Germline assignment: CDR1 KGHSH and CDR2 LQKENI. This CDR3 is built from 20 residues. V was pared by 2 bases and J by 0 bases, with 12 bases of the junction left unmatched. The CDR3, as DNA: TGTGCCAGCTCACCATTCTCGGGACAGGGGGTGATGAGCTCTGGAAACACCATATATTTT. Translating gives CASSPFSGQGVMSSGNTIYF.

The V gene is TRBV29-1, the J gene TRBJ1-2; 7 positions agree with TRBD1. Losses at the gene ends were 0 bases for V and 2 bases for J; bases not matched to a gene: 3. This CDR3 has 14 amino acids. Germline CDR1 is SQVTM and CDR2 is ANQGSEA. The CDR3: CSVEDGGQNYGYTF. The DNA of the CDR3 is TGCAGCGTTGAAGATGGGGGACAGAACTATGGCTACACCTTC.

The rearrangement uses TRBV9 and TRBJ2-2; a possible D gene is TRBD1 (5 bases). Trimming stripped 0 bases from V and 6 bases from J, with 12 bases between. The CDR3 sequence is 15 residues long. Germline loops: CDR1 SGDLS, CDR2 YYNGEE. CDR3 DNA: TGTGCCAGCAGCGTAGTGGCAGGGTTGGCCGGGGAGCTGTTTTTT. This encodes CASSVVAGLAGELFF.

The chain recombines TRBV21-1 with TRBJ2-7; the table's D call of TRBD2 was not tested on the DNA. TRBV21-1 is flagged as a pseudogene. The CDR3 has 18 residues. The CDR3 reads CASRTGELGTRFVYEQYV. The CDR3 DNA follows: TGTGCCAGCAGGACGGGAGAATTGGGCACCAGATTCGTATACGAGCAGTACGTC.

The chain employs TRBV27 and TRBJ2-5, with 8 bases lining up with TRBD1. CDR3 size: 14 residues. The trim removed 4 bases at V and 4 bases at J, leaving 5 bases unmatched. Germline CDR1 reads MNHEY; CDR2 reads SMNVEV (reference sequence). The DNA for the CDR3 is TGTGCCAGCAGTTCCCCGGACAGGGCAGAGACCCAGTACTTC. It specifies CASSSPDRAETQYF.

The chain employs TRBV28 and TRBJ1-3, with D possibly TRBD1 on 5 matching bases. Trimming pared 2 bases from V and 6 bases from J, leaving 20 bases between. The CDR3 consists of 17 residues. Germline V lookup: CDR1 MDHEN, CDR2 SYDVKM. The CDR3 nucleotides read TGTGCCAGCAGTTTAAATGGGGCAGGCAAGGCACTAAACACCATATATTTT. This gives the protein CASSLNGAGKALNTIYF.

The gene calls are TRBV29-1 and TRBJ1-2, with TRBD1 as a possible D gene (6 bases). This CDR3 is built from 13 residues. Germline-derived CDR1 and CDR2 are SQVTM and ANQGSEA. Trimming stripped 4 bases from V and 1 base from J, with 10 bases between. The DNA for the CDR3 is TGCAGCGTTGCGGTAGGGGGTAACTATGGCTACACCTTC. Protein product: CSVAVGGNYGYTF.

This rearrangement joins TRBV7-2 to TRBJ2-1; D is uncertain. The CDR3 has 13 amino acids. The V and J ends lost 1 base and 5 bases respectively, with 6 bases between them. Germline V gene lookup returns CDR1 SGHTA and CDR2 FQGNSA. CDR3: CASSLDFNNEQFF. CDR3 sequence (DNA): TGTGCCAGCAGCTTAGATTTCAACAATGAGCAGTTCTTC.

V gene TRBV6-6 combines with J gene TRBJ2-7, with D tentatively TRBD1 (6 bases). Per the germline V gene, CDR1 is MNHNY and CDR2 is SVGAGI (reference sequence). The CDR3 consists of 14 residues. V was trimmed by 0 bases and J by 2 bases, leaving 8 bases between them. In DNA, the CDR3 is TGTGCCAGCAGTTACTCGAAGGGGGCCTACGAGCAGTACGTC. This sequence encodes CASSYSKGAYEQYV.

This clone has a handful of counts. The chain couples TRBV5-1 to TRBJ1-4, with no clear D. CDR3 size: 14 residues. Germline loops: CDR1 SGHRS, CDR2 YFSETQ. V dropped 7 bases and J dropped 7 bases, with 17 bases sitting between them. In DNA form, the CDR3 reads TGCGCCAGCCCGACTTGGTCGCTGGGTGAAAAACTGTTTTTT. This translates into CASPTWSLGEKLFF.

The chain has TRBV5-1 and TRBJ1-1, with D possibly matching TRBD1 (5 bases). V lost 4 bases and J 1 base, leaving 11 bases between the germline ends. Germline V gives CDR1 SGHRS, CDR2 YFSETQ. CDR3 length: 14 residues. CDR3 nucleotides: TGCGCCAGCAGCAGGGGACTTTCGAACACTGAAGCTTTCTTT. Protein: CASSRGLSNTEAFF. Full variable domain (missing parts from reference TRBV5-1 and TRBJ1-1): KAGVTQTPRYLIKTRGQQVTLSCSPISGHRSVSWYQQTPGQGLQFLFEYFSETQRNKGNFPGRFSGRQFSNSRSEMNVSTLELGDSALYLCASSRGLSNTEAFFGQGTRLTVV.

The table lists this clone with a count of one. J is TRBJ2-2 and V is TRBV5-1; 8 nucleotides match TRBD1. The CDR3 runs 15 residues. CDR1 SGHRS and CDR2 YFSETQ come from the germline V gene. Trimming removed 5 bases from V and 1 base from J; junction bases left unmatched: 4. CDR3 in amino acids: CASRRQGLNTGELFF. The CDR3 DNA reads as TGCGCCAGCAGACGACAGGGGTTGAACACCGGGGAGCTGTTTTTT. The full variable domain, in which reference TRBV5-1 and TRBJ2-2 provide the parts outside the CDR3, is KAGVTQTPRYLIKTRGQQVTLSCSPISGHRSVSWYQQTPGQGLQFLFEYFSETQRNKGNFPGRFSGRQFSNSRSEMNVSTLELGDSALYLCASRRQGLNTGELFFGEGSRLTVL.

This rearrangement joins TRBV7-2 to TRBJ1-1; TRBD1 agrees at 9 bases. V lost 3 bases to trimming and J lost 3 bases; unmatched junction nucleotides: 2. This CDR3 has 14 amino acids. Germline assignment: CDR1 SGHTA and CDR2 FQGNSA. This CDR3 reads CASSFTGGHTEAFF. CDR3 DNA sequence: TGTGCCAGCAGCTTCACAGGGGGCCACACTGAAGCTTTCTTT.

CDR3 coding DNA: TGTGCCAGCAGCTTAGTCAGCGTCCGACTCCCCCAATACTCCTATGGCTACACCTTC. Residues: CASSLVSVRLPQYSYGYTF. V gene TRBV7-9 combines with J gene TRBJ1-2; D is ambiguous. The CDR3 is 19 residues long. CDR1 is SEHNR, CDR2 FQNEAQ, per germline (reference sequence). Trimming removed 1 base at V and 4 bases at J, with 25 bases between.

The chain links TRBV30 to TRBJ1-5; no reliable D call. Germline V gives CDR1 GTSNPN, CDR2 SVGIG (reference sequence). The CDR3 totals 14 residues. V lost 2 bases to trimming and J lost 8 bases, with 16 bases between them. CDR3 DNA: TGTGCCTGGAGTTTTGGAAGGACCGGGGAGCCCCAGCATTTT. As protein: CAWSFGRTGEPQHF.

The chain joins TRBV10-3 to TRBJ1-2, with D perhaps TRBD1 (6 bases). The CDR3 is 13 residues long. The V gene lost 6 bases and the J gene lost 8 bases, with 16 bases spanning the gap. The V gene's germline CDR1 is ENHRY and CDR2 SYGVKD. The CDR3 sequence: CAIRTTGDNGYTF. The CDR3 region has the DNA TGTGCCATCAGGACGACAGGAGACAACGGCTACACCTTC.

This sequence joins TRBV28 and TRBJ2-1; 12 bases fit TRBD1. The CDR3 has 15 residues. Germline CDR1 is MDHEN and CDR2 is SYDVKM. V trimming: 4 bases; J trimming: 9 bases; junction bases outside the gene matches: 7. The CDR3 region is CASSSPGTGGGEQFF. DNA for the CDR3: TGTGCCAGCAGTTCCCCCGGGACAGGGGGCGGTGAGCAGTTCTTC.

The genes are TRBV5-1 and TRBJ1-1; D gene uncertain. The V gene lost 4 bases and the J gene lost 1 base, with 11 bases spanning the gap. The CDR3 has 14 residues. CDR1 is SGHRS and CDR2 is YFSETQ in the germline V gene. CDR3 residues: CASSQSPGNTEAFF. In nucleotides, the CDR3 is TGCGCCAGCAGCCAATCCCCCGGGAACACTGAAGCTTTCTTT. Full variable domain (remainder filled in from reference TRBV5-1 and TRBJ1-1): KAGVTQTPRYLIKTRGQQVTLSCSPISGHRSVSWYQQTPGQGLQFLFEYFSETQRNKGNFPGRFSGRQFSNSRSEMNVSTLELGDSALYLCASSQSPGNTEAFFGQGTRLTVV.

This clone has more than one count but fewer than ten. Other DNA variants within this sample encode the same CDR3. The rearrangement joins TRBV7-2 to TRBJ1-4; the D gene is possibly TRBD1 (6 bases). The V and J ends lost 5 bases and 8 bases respectively, with 15 bases between them. Germline V lookup: CDR1 SGHTA, CDR2 FQGNSA. This CDR3 is 14 amino acids long. CDR3 sequence reads: CASSPGQGREKLFF. In DNA, the CDR3 is TGTGCCAGCAGCCCCGGGCAGGGGCGGGAAAAACTGTTTTTT.